Listed below are T cell receptor beta chains from one sample, sequenced in a study of blood T cells in healthy people across ages. TCRdb independently ran MiXCR on the 5' RACE reads; one entry per CDR3 protein. In the table there are around 650,000 distinct CDR3 sequences, roughly 32% of which are singletons. The sequencing input was blood. The receptors originated from a woman over 75 in good health. The CDR3 runs from the conserved cysteine through the conserved F or W. The order of the fields is clone size, J gene, D gene, V gene, CDR3 DNA, CDR3 protein. D genes are given only for firm matches. Clone sizes are given selectively: once, few, many, or a class where the clone is expanded.

- TRBJ2-1 - TRBV5-1 TGCGCCAGCAGCTACCTGGACAGTCAGTCGTACAATGAGCAGTTCTTC CASSYLDSQSYNEQFF
few TRBJ2-1 - TRBV6-1 TGTGCCAGCAGGGACGGAAGGGGGGCCCGGGATGAGCAGTTCTTC CASRDGRGARDEQFF
- TRBJ2-1 TRBD1 TRBV20-1 TGCAGTGCTAGAAAGACAGGGAGCTCCTACAATGAGCAGTTCTTC CSARKTGSSYNEQFF
- TRBJ1-6 TRBD1 TRBV5-1 TGCGCCAGCAGCCAAGGGGACAGGGCGTATTCACCCCTCCACTTT CASSQGDRAYSPLHF
- TRBJ2-5 - TRBV13 TGTGCCAGCAGCTCCCGGGGCATGGAGACCCAGTACTTC CASSSRGMETQYF
few TRBJ1-5 - TRBV27 TGTGCCAGCAGTTGGCAGGGACATAGCAATCAGCCCCAGCATTTT CASSWQGHSNQPQHF
many TRBJ1-2 TRBD1 TRBV30 TGTGCCTGGGAGGACAGGGAATTCGATGGCTACACCTTC CAWEDREFDGYTF
many TRBJ2-5 TRBD2 TRBV10-3 TGTGCCATCAGTGTGAATGCGGGGGGCGGGGAGACCCAGTACTTC CAISVNAGGGETQYF
many TRBJ1-1 - TRBV5-1 TGCGCCAGCAGCTTGCTCTCGACGGGGGACACTGAAGCTTTCTTT CASSLLSTGDTEAFF
many TRBJ2-5 TRBD2 TRBV9 TGTGCCAGCAGCGAACTAGCGGGGGCAAAGACCCAGTACTTC CASSELAGAKTQYF
- TRBJ1-6 TRBD1 TRBV4-2 TGTGCCAGCAGCCAAGTAAAGGGGGACAGGGGTAATTCACCCCTCCACTTT CASSQVKGDRGNSPLHF
few TRBJ2-5 TRBD2 TRBV11-2 TGTGCCAGCAGCTTCGGGGGGGGTGGTGGGACCCAGTACTTC CASSFGGGGGTQYF
many TRBJ2-1 TRBD2 TRBV20-1 TGCAGTGCTAGCCCCCCATGGGGCGGGGGGGACGATGAGCAGTTCTTC CSASPPWGGGDDEQFF
many TRBJ2-3 - TRBV7-2 TGTGCCAGCAGCTTAGGGTCCGCCTGGGCTGGCACAGATACGCAGTATTTT CASSLGSAWAGTDTQYF
many TRBJ2-7 - TRBV3-1 TGTGCCAGCAGCCGCGTTCCAGGACTCATCTACGAGCAGTACTTC CASSRVPGLIYEQYF
few TRBJ1-6 - TRBV12-3/TRBV12-4 TGTGCCAGCAGTTTACAGGGGTATGGTTCACCCCTCCACTTT CASSLQGYGSPLHF
- TRBJ2-7 TRBD2 TRBV2 TGTGCCAGCAGTGAGCCCCAAGTAGCGGGAGACATTTACGAGCAGTACTTC CASSEPQVAGDIYEQYF
- TRBJ1-1 TRBD1 TRBV20-1 TGCAGTGCTAGACAGGGGGAGAACACTGAAGCTTTCTTT CSARQGENTEAFF
many TRBJ2-3 TRBD2 TRBV29-1 TGCAGCGTTGAATCTAGCGGAACAGATACGCAGTATTTT CSVESSGTDTQYF
- TRBJ2-3 TRBD1 TRBV6-1 TGTGCCAGCAGTGAAAGGACAGGGGAGGCAGATACGCAGTATTTT CASSERTGEADTQYF
many TRBJ2-4 TRBD1 TRBV9 TGTGCCAGCAGCGCAGGGGGGACAGGGGGTAGAAACATTCAGTACTTC CASSAGGTGGRNIQYF
- TRBJ1-2 - TRBV30 TGTGCCTGGAGTGTATTTGAGGGGTACACCTTC CAWSVFEGYTF
few TRBJ2-3 TRBD2 TRBV6-2/TRBV6-3 TGTGCCAGCAGTTACGGCCTAGCGGGGGCTGCTCCTAGCACAGATACGCAGTATTTT CASSYGLAGAAPSTDTQYF
- TRBJ2-2 - TRBV12-3/TRBV12-4 TGTGCCAGCAGTTATGAAAGGTCCACCGGGGAGCTGTTTTTT CASSYERSTGELFF
few TRBJ2-2 - TRBV4-2 TGTGCCAGCAGCCAAGTGTTGGCAGAGAACACCGGGGAGCTGTTTTTT CASSQVLAENTGELFF
many TRBJ1-2 - TRBV5-1 TGCGCCAGCAGCTCTGGACGGGGGTTACGCCTCGGCTACACCTTC CASSSGRGLRLGYTF
many TRBJ2-3 TRBD1 TRBV12-3/TRBV12-4 TGTGCCAGCAGGCAGGGACAGGCCCACATGACAGATACGCAGTATTTT CASRQGQAHMTDTQYF
- TRBJ1-3 - TRBV6-5 TGTGCCAGCAGTTACAAGCCCCGCGGCAGGGGAGGAAACACCATATATTTT CASSYKPRGRGGNTIYF
many TRBJ2-1 TRBD1 TRBV6-2/TRBV6-3 TGTGCCAGCAGTTACTACAGGGGGCGGGGGCAGTTCTTC CASSYYRGRGQFF
- TRBJ1-3 - TRBV30 TGTGCCTTATGGGTAGGAAACACCATATATTTT CALWVGNTIYF
many TRBJ2-7 - TRBV6-6 TGTGCCAGCAGTTACTCTAACTCTTACGAGCAGTACTTC CASSYSNSYEQYF
many TRBJ2-3 TRBD2 TRBV6-2/TRBV6-3 TGTGCCAGCAGCCCCGGGGGGGGGACAGATACGCAGTATTTT CASSPGGGTDTQYF
- TRBJ2-3 - TRBV7-3 TGTGCCAGCAGCTCCACTGTACAACTCACAGATACGCAGTATTTT CASSSTVQLTDTQYF
many TRBJ2-5 TRBD2 TRBV5-5 TGTGCCAGCAGCCCTAGCGGGGGGGCCGCGGGAGAGACCCAGTACTTC CASSPSGGAAGETQYF
- TRBJ2-7 - TRBV5-1 TGCGCCAGCAGCTCTGGACTGGTCGGGGGATTATACGAGCAGTACTTC CASSSGLVGGLYEQYF
many TRBJ2-3 - TRBV6-5 TGTGCCAGCAAATCAGGTTCATATACGCAGTATTTT CASKSGSYTQYF
- TRBJ2-7 TRBD1 TRBV7-9 TGTGCCAGCAGCTTAGGGGACAGGGTAATCTACGAGCAGTACTTC CASSLGDRVIYEQYF
- TRBJ2-1 TRBD2 TRBV19 TGTGCCAGGAGCGGGAGGCCTCCCAATGAGCAGTTCTTC CARSGRPPNEQFF
few TRBJ1-3 - TRBV30 TGTGCCTGGAGTGAGGGGACGGGCGGCTCTGGAAACACCATATATTTT CAWSEGTGGSGNTIYF
many TRBJ2-7 TRBD2 TRBV5-1 TGCGCCAGCAGCTTAGCGGGGGGGCCGGTAGGTGACGAGCAGTACTTC CASSLAGGPVGDEQYF
- TRBJ2-7 - TRBV12-3/TRBV12-4 TGTGCCAGCAGTTTAGCTCAATCCTACGGGCAGTACTTC CASSLAQSYGQYF
- TRBJ2-7 TRBD2 TRBV12-3/TRBV12-4 TGTGCCAGCAGCCTTACGGGGGGGACTTACTACGAGCAGTACTTC CASSLTGGTYYEQYF
- TRBJ1-1 - TRBV10-3 TGTGCCAGCCAGGGGACGCGGAACACTGAAGCTTTCTTT CASQGTRNTEAFF
- TRBJ1-5 - TRBV20-1 TGCAGTGCCCAAGCACGTCGCCGGGGGGATCAGCCCCAGCATTTT CSAQARRRGDQPQHF
- TRBJ2-3 TRBD2 TRBV7-2 TGTGCCAGCAGCTCACCGGGACTAGCGTCAGATACGCAGTATTTT CASSSPGLASDTQYF
many TRBJ2-1 - TRBV18 TGTGCCAGCTCACCGTCCAACTCGGGCTACAATGAGCAGTTCTTC CASSPSNSGYNEQFF
many TRBJ2-2 TRBD1 TRBV7-2 TGTGCCAGCAGCTATGGACAGGGGGAGGGCACCGGGGAGCTGTTTTTT CASSYGQGEGTGELFF
many TRBJ2-1 - TRBV9 TGTGCCAGCAGCGTAGGGGACCGATACTACAATGAGCAGTTCTTC CASSVGDRYYNEQFF
- TRBJ2-7 - TRBV28 TGTGCCAGCACCCAGCTTTACGAGCAGTACTTC CASTQLYEQYF
- TRBJ2-5 - TRBV9 TGTGCCAGCAGCGTAGGACTTTTTCAAGAGACCCAGTACTTC CASSVGLFQETQYF
many TRBJ2-3 TRBD2 TRBV5-1 TGCGCCAGCAGCTCGGGAGGCGGGGGGGCCCCGGATACGCAGTATTTT CASSSGGGGAPDTQYF
- TRBJ2-3 - TRBV12-3/TRBV12-4 TGTGCCAGCACCCGAAGCGGAGTGAGTTCAGATACGCAGTATTTT CASTRSGVSSDTQYF
many TRBJ2-1 TRBD2 TRBV20-1 TGCAGTGCACCCCCTAGCGGGAGGACATCCTACAATGAGCAGTTCTTC CSAPPSGRTSYNEQFF
- TRBJ2-5 - TRBV7-2 TGTGCCAGCAGCCCCGGGTCGACGATTCAAGAGACCCAGTACTTC CASSPGSTIQETQYF
many TRBJ2-3 TRBD2 TRBV7-2 TGTGCCAGCAGCTTTGGACTAGACACAGATACGCAGTATTTT CASSFGLDTDTQYF
many TRBJ2-5 - TRBV7-9 TGTGCCAGCAGCCGCAGACAGGGACTCCTCCAGGAGCAGTACTTC CASSRRQGLLQEQYF
few TRBJ2-1 TRBD1 TRBV19 TGTGCCAGTAGTAAGACAGGGGGTCTCAATGAGCAGTTCTTC CASSKTGGLNEQFF
many TRBJ1-2 TRBD1 TRBV12-3/TRBV12-4 TGTGCCAGCAGCGAGGGACAGGGGAATGGCTACACCTTC CASSEGQGNGYTF
many TRBJ1-4 - TRBV4-1 TGCGCCAGCAGCCAAGATGGGTCGGGGGGTAATGAAAAACTGTTTTTT CASSQDGSGGNEKLFF